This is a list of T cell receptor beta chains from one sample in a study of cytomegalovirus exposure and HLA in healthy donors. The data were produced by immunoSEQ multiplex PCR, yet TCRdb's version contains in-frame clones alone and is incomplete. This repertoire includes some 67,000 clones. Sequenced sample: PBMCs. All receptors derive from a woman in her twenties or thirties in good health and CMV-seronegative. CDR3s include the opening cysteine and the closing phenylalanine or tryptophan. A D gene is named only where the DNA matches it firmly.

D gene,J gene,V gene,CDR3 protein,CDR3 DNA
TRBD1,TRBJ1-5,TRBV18,CASSPPGQARNQPQHF,TGTGCCAGCTCACCGCCGGGACAGGCTCGAAATCAGCCCCAGCATTTT
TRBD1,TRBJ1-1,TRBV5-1,CASSSQGALNTEAFF,TGCGCCAGCAGCTCTCAGGGGGCCCTGAACACTGAAGCTTTCTTT
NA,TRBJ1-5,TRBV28,CALRGPGQPQHF,TGTGCCCTTCGAGGGCCGGGGCAGCCCCAGCATTTT
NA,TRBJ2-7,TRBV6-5,CASSYNDRPSSYEQYF,TGTGCCAGCAGTTACAACGACAGGCCTAGCTCCTACGAGCAGTACTTC
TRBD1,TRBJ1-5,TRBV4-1,CASSQETGSGQPQHF,TGCGCCAGCAGCCAGGAGACAGGGTCGGGACAGCCCCAGCATTTT
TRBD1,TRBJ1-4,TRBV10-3,CASTGQGNEKLFF,TGTGCCAGCACCGGACAGGGGAATGAAAAACTGTTTTTT
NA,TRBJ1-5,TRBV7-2,CASSLGPSPFQPQHF,TGTGCCAGCAGCTTAGGCCCTAGTCCTTTTCAGCCCCAGCATTTT
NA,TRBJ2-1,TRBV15,CATSRTRDWDEQFF,TGTGCCACCAGCAGAACCCGGGACTGGGATGAGCAGTTCTTC
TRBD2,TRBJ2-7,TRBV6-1,CASSDDGTSGKYEQYF,TGTGCCAGCAGTGATGACGGGACTAGCGGGAAATACGAGCAGTACTTC
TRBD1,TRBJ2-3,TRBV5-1,CASSFSFGTGSTDTQYF,TGCGCCAGCAGCTTCTCGTTCGGGACAGGGAGCACAGATACGCAGTATTTT
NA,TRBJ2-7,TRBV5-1,CASSKLSVSGSYEQYF,TGCGCCAGCAGTAAGTTGTCAGTTAGCGGAAGCTACGAGCAGTACTTC
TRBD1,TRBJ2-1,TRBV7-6,CASSLGGRGIEQFF,TGTGCCAGCAGCTTAGGGGGCAGGGGGATTGAGCAGTTCTTC
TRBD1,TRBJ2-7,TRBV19,CASSAGTVPYEQYF,TGTGCCAGTAGTGCCGGGACAGTCCCCTACGAGCAGTACTTC
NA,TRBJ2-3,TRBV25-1,CASSEGFRDRLSTDTQYF,TGTGCCAGCAGTGAGGGCTTCCGAGACAGGTTGAGCACAGATACGCAGTATTTT
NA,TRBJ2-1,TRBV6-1,CASSAEGGSEQFF,TGTGCCAGCAGTGCGGAAGGCGGTAGTGAGCAGTTCTTC
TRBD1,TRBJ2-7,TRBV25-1,CASSETQGVNYYEQYF,TGTGCCAGCAGTGAAACGCAGGGGGTAAACTACTACGAGCAGTACTTC
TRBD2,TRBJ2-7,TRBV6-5,CASSLAGRYEQYF,TGTGCCAGCAGTCTAGCGGGACGGTACGAGCAGTACTTC
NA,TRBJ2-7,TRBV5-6,CASSPRTGPVTYEQYF,TGTGCCAGCAGCCCGCGTACAGGCCCCGTAACCTACGAGCAGTACTTC
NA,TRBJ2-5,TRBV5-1,CASSLARQVAMETQYF,TGCGCCAGCAGCTTGGCCAGACAGGTTGCGATGGAGACCCAGTACTTC
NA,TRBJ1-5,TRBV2,CASIGGVGANQPQHF,TGTGCCAGCATTGGGGGGGTCGGCGCAAATCAGCCCCAGCATTTT
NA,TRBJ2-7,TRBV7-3,CASSLTGGVGNEQYF,TGTGCCAGCAGCTTAACGGGCGGGGTAGGCAACGAGCAGTACTTC
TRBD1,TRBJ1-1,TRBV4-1,CASSQGQGWTEAFF,TGCGCCAGCAGCCAAGGACAGGGTTGGACTGAAGCTTTCTTT
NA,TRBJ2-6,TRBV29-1,CSAEPAGGGANVLTF,TGCAGCGCCGAACCAGCAGGAGGTGGGGCCAACGTCCTGACTTTC
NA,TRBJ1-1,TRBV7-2,CASSSGGGTEAFF,TGTGCCAGCAGCTCTGGGGGGGGCACTGAAGCTTTCTTT
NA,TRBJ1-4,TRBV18,CASSPGGNEKLFF,TGTGCCAGCTCACCAGGCGGTAATGAAAAACTGTTTTTT
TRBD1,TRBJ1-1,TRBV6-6,CASTPGQGRFAEAFF,TGTGCCAGCACCCCGGGACAGGGGAGATTCGCTGAAGCTTTCTTT
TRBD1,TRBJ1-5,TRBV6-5,CASSRDRGQPQHF,TGTGCCAGCAGTCGGGACAGGGGTCAGCCCCAGCATTTT
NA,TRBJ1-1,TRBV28,CASSPLWGVTEAFF,TGTGCCAGCAGTCCACTTTGGGGAGTGACTGAAGCTTTCTTT
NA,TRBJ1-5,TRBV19,CASRRTLRAGNQPQHF,TGTGCCAGTAGGAGGACACTTCGCGCCGGCAATCAGCCCCAGCATTTT